A selection of T cell receptor beta chains follows, all from one sample in a study of CD8 T cells in acute hepatitis C reinfection. Assay: immunoSEQ multiplex PCR; the TCRdb copy retains only in-frame clones and omits some. The sample records more than 35,000 clones, more than 75% being singletons. Material for sequencing was naive CD8+ T cells from PBMCs. Receptors originate from a man aged 25-45 years with chronic hepatitis C. Each CDR3 is given with its conserved first and last residue. The D gene is left open where the match is weak. Rows give clone size only sometimes, using once, few, many, or a class for an expanded clone.

16	TRBD1	TRBV14	TRBJ1-6	-	CASSQGRGTGVSPLHF	TGTGCCAGCAGCCAAGGGCGCGGGACAGGGGTTTCACCCCTCCACTTT
13	TRBD1	TRBV9	TRBJ2-1	-	CASGTGSYNEQFF	TGTGCCAGCGGGACAGGGTCCTACAATGAGCAGTTCTTC
16	-	TRBV19	TRBJ1-1	once	CASSIGLGAADTEAFF	TGTGCCAGTAGTATCGGTTTAGGGGCGGCGGACACTGAAGCTTTCTTT
15	TRBD1	TRBV6-1	TRBJ1-2	-	CASSESGTGNYGYTF	TGTGCCAGCAGTGAAAGCGGGACAGGGAACTATGGCTACACCTTC
15	TRBD2	TRBV5-1	TRBJ2-7	-	CASSLSAGEWDEQYF	TGCGCCAGCAGCTTGTCAGCGGGAGAATGGGACGAGCAGTACTTC
13	-	TRBV11-3	TRBJ1-1	-	CASSLHAGTEAFF	TGTGCCAGCAGCTTACACGCGGGCACTGAAGCTTTCTTT
13	-	TRBV13	TRBJ2-3	-	CASSPSATDTQYF	TGTGCCAGCAGCCCCAGCGCTACAGATACGCAGTATTTT
14	-	TRBV27	TRBJ1-4	-	CASRSGYRDEKLFF	TGTGCCAGCAGGTCAGGCTACCGAGATGAAAAACTGTTTTTT
13	TRBD1	TRBV6-1	TRBJ2-7	-	CASRDRGLYEQYF	TGTGCCAGCAGGGACAGGGGGCTCTACGAGCAGTACTTC
14	-	TRBV2	TRBJ2-7	once	CASNWGGATYEQYF	TGTGCCTCAAACTGGGGTGGGGCCACCTACGAGCAGTACTTC
14	TRBD2	TRBV5-1	TRBJ2-5	few	CASRPLAGVETQYF	TGCGCCTCCCGGCCGCTAGCGGGAGTGGAGACCCAGTACTTC
13	-	TRBV11-2	TRBJ2-7	once	CASVSGLRGEQYF	TGTGCCAGCGTTTCTGGATTACGAGGCGAGCAGTACTTC
16	-	TRBV2	TRBJ1-3	-	CASSLHRGTSGNTIYF	TGTGCCAGCAGTCTCCATAGGGGGACCTCTGGAAACACCATATATTTT
12	TRBD2	TRBV6-1	TRBJ2-1	-	CASSGTSYEQFF	TGTGCCAGCAGTGGGACTAGCTATGAGCAGTTCTTC
13	-	TRBV7-9	TRBJ2-7	-	CASSQPGSYEQYF	TGTGCCAGCAGCCAACCTGGATCCTACGAGCAGTACTTC
13	-	TRBV19	TRBJ1-1	-	CASSIMGGSEAFF	TGTGCCAGTAGTATAATGGGGGGCTCTGAAGCTTTCTTT
11	-	TRBV30	TRBJ2-7	-	CAWSVGGQQYF	TGTGCCTGGAGTGTAGGGGGGCAGCAGTACTTC
13	-	TRBV19	TRBJ2-2	medium-sized	CASSYGPAGELFF	TGTGCCAGTAGCTACGGGCCCGCCGGGGAGCTGTTTTTT
15	TRBD1	TRBV5-4	TRBJ1-1	-	CASSAYRGVSTEAFF	TGTGCCAGCAGCGCCTACAGGGGGGTGTCCACTGAAGCTTTCTTT
14	TRBD2	TRBV10-3	TRBJ2-1	-	CASGLAGFVPEQFF	TGTGCCTCAGGACTAGCGGGCTTCGTCCCGGAGCAGTTCTTC
16	-	TRBV5-1	TRBJ2-6	once	CASSPGTLSGANVLTF	TGCGCCAGCAGCCCAGGAACCCTCTCTGGGGCCAACGTCCTGACTTTC
12	-	TRBV7-8	TRBJ1-2	-	CASSLEGFGYTF	TGTGCCAGCAGCTTAGAAGGTTTCGGCTACACCTTC
11	-	TRBV6-5	TRBJ2-7	once	CATRLGDEQYF	TGTGCCACACGCCTCGGGGACGAGCAGTACTTC
13	-	TRBV4-3	TRBJ1-2	-	CASSQGTTYGYTF	TGCGCCAGCAGCCAAGGGACCACCTATGGCTACACCTTC
15	-	TRBV19	TRBJ2-2	-	CASSIGSGNTGELFF	TGTGCCAGTAGTATCGGTAGCGGGAACACCGGGGAGCTGTTTTTT
16	-	TRBV2	TRBJ2-7	-	CASSEIGGLSRYEQYF	TGTGCCAGCAGTGAAATCGGTGGTCTCAGTAGATACGAGCAGTACTTC
14	-	TRBV5-6	TRBJ2-7	-	CASSLEVRDHEQYF	TGTGCCAGCAGCTTGGAAGTCAGGGACCACGAGCAGTACTTC
16	TRBD2	TRBV7-9	TRBJ2-1	-	CASSARGGQRDNEQFF	TGTGCCAGCAGCGCGCGGGGGGGCCAGAGGGACAATGAGCAGTTCTTC
14	-	TRBV6-6	TRBJ2-3	-	CASSPKDSTDTQYF	TGTGCCAGCAGTCCTAAAGACAGCACAGATACGCAGTATTTT
13	-	TRBV29-1	TRBJ2-7	-	CSVDLLGGYEQYF	TGCAGCGTTGACTTATTGGGTGGCTACGAGCAGTACTTC
18	-	TRBV5-1	TRBJ2-2	-	CASSGIISDRKGTGELFF	TGCGCCAGCAGCGGAATAATCTCGGACAGAAAAGGCACCGGGGAGCTGTTTTTT
13	TRBD2	TRBV19	TRBJ2-1	once	CASTSATYNEQFF	TGTGCCAGCACTAGCGCGACTTACAATGAGCAGTTCTTC
15	TRBD1	TRBV4-3	TRBJ1-2	once	CASSLDRAAGYGYTF	TGCGCCAGCAGCCTAGACAGGGCAGCCGGCTATGGCTACACCTTC
15	-	TRBV9	TRBJ1-1	-	CASSVTGTVNTEAFF	TGTGCCAGCAGCGTTACCGGGACTGTTAACACTGAAGCTTTCTTT
13	-	TRBV21-1	TRBJ2-7	-	CASSPQSSHEQYF	TGTGCCAGCAGCCCCCAGTCTTCGCACGAGCAGTACTTC
15	TRBD2	TRBV7-3	TRBJ2-3	-	CASSEVAGATDTQYF	TGTGCCAGCAGCGAAGTAGCGGGAGCCACAGATACGCAGTATTTT
14	TRBD1	TRBV27	TRBJ2-7	-	CASSLQTGYYEQYF	TGTGCCAGCAGTTTGCAGACAGGGTACTACGAGCAGTACTTC
17	-	TRBV7-9	TRBJ2-7	-	CASSLEQAGPLVHEQYF	TGTGCCAGCAGCTTAGAGCAAGCAGGGCCCCTAGTCCACGAGCAGTACTTC
12	-	TRBV4-1	TRBJ2-7	-	CASSRRDSEQYF	TGCGCCAGCAGCCGGAGGGATTCCGAGCAGTACTTC
14	TRBD1	TRBV27	TRBJ1-1	-	CASRTGVLNTEAFF	TGTGCCAGCAGGACAGGGGTGCTGAACACTGAAGCTTTCTTT
15	-	TRBV4-3	TRBJ1-5	few	CASSQDRAPNQPQHF	TGCGCCAGCAGCCAAGATCGGGCCCCTAATCAGCCCCAGCATTTT
16	TRBD2	TRBV19	TRBJ2-3	-	CASTEYAGGFADTQYF	TGTGCCAGTACGGAGTACGCGGGAGGGTTCGCAGATACGCAGTATTTT
16	-	TRBV7-8	TRBJ2-1	-	CASSLEGDSVYNEQFF	TGTGCCAGCAGCTTAGAAGGCGACAGTGTTTACAATGAGCAGTTCTTC
12	-	TRBV6-6	TRBJ2-3	once	CASLGSTDTQYF	TGTGCCAGCCTAGGAAGCACAGATACGCAGTATTTT
15	-	TRBV9	TRBJ2-7	-	CASSPTGGQPYEQYF	TGTGCCAGCAGCCCTACTGGGGGGCAACCCTACGAGCAGTACTTC
13	-	TRBV6-1	TRBJ2-2	few	CASSEELLGELFF	TGTGCCAGCAGTGAAGAACTTCTCGGGGAGCTGTTTTTT
14	TRBD1	TRBV5-6	TRBJ2-3	-	CASSFGTGDWGQYF	TGTGCCAGCAGCTTCGGGACAGGGGACTGGGGGCAGTATTTT
17	TRBD2	TRBV19	TRBJ2-1	-	CASSISPSGGIYNEQFF	TGTGCCAGTAGTATTTCGCCCAGCGGGGGGATTTACAATGAGCAGTTCTTC
15	TRBD1	TRBV10-3	TRBJ2-7	-	CAISDWDRSSYEQYF	TGTGCCATCAGTGACTGGGACAGGAGCTCCTACGAGCAGTACTTC
19	TRBD1	TRBV7-9	TRBJ2-3	once	CASSSITKLRDRLTDTQYF	TGTGCCAGCAGCTCGATCACGAAATTACGGGACAGGCTCACAGATACGCAGTATTTT
18	-	TRBV1	TRBJ2-3	-	CTSSQDSTSGKRTDTQYF	TGCACCAGCAGCCAAGATTCTACTAGCGGGAAGAGAACAGATACGCAGTATTTT
16	TRBD1	TRBV13	TRBJ2-7	-	CASSSRSGQGAYEQYF	TGTGCCAGCAGCTCGCGATCGGGACAGGGGGCTTACGAGCAGTACTTC
16	-	TRBV15	TRBJ2-1	-	CATSREGGYSYNEQFF	TGTGCCACCAGCAGAGAGGGGGGTTACTCCTACAATGAGCAGTTCTTC
18	-	TRBV2	TRBJ2-6	few	CASRGAGSLSSGANVLTF	TGTGCCAGCAGGGGGGCAGGGTCCCTCAGCTCTGGGGCCAACGTCCTGACTTTC
17	-	TRBV7-9	TRBJ2-3	-	CASSFPPGATSTDTQYF	TGTGCCAGCAGCTTTCCCCCGGGGGCTACTAGCACAGATACGCAGTATTTT
15	-	TRBV5-6	TRBJ1-2	-	CASSLGPGANYGYTF	TGTGCCAGCAGCTTGGGCCCGGGTGCTAACTATGGCTACACCTTC
12	-	TRBV27	TRBJ2-1	-	CASSFSRVEQFF	TGTGCCAGCAGTTTTTCCAGGGTTGAGCAGTTCTTC
14	TRBD2	TRBV14	TRBJ2-1	-	CASSQVSGRNEQFF	TGTGCCAGCAGCCAAGTCAGCGGGAGAAATGAGCAGTTCTTC
13	-	TRBV6-6	TRBJ2-1	-	CASTSRGFHEQFF	TGTGCCAGCACCTCCAGGGGATTCCATGAGCAGTTCTTC